The present T cell receptor (beta chain) was sequenced within a study of cytomegalovirus exposure and HLA in healthy donors. Study outcomes and limitations: Later analysis revealed greater clonal expansion in HLA-associated TCR beta chains than in equally common others.

The PCR contained 60 Vbeta and 13 Jbeta primers. This table comes from immunoSEQ multiplex PCR, and its TCRdb copy is limited to in-frame clones, with some not included. This sample yields 120,000 or so clones, of which about 80% are seen a single time; 3.6% belongs to the top ten. From germline, CDR1 is SGHDT and CDR2 YYEEEE. The ends were cut back, 4 bases at V and 2 bases at J, with 16 bases in the middle. This CDR3 is built from 15 residues. Worth noting for this clone: The antigen is not known.

The clonotype was recovered from a woman aged 40 to 50 in good health and CMV-seropositive. The chain carries TRBV5-6 and TRBJ2-7; D is possibly TRBD2 (6 bases). The specimen was PBMCs. CDR3: CASSRRGTGTYEQYF. Written as DNA, the CDR3 is TGTGCCAGCAGCCGCCGCGGGACGGGGACCTACGAGCAGTACTTC. Full variable domain (rest looked up from reference TRBV5-6 and TRBJ2-7): DAGVTQSPTHLIKTRGQQVTLRCSPKSGHDTVSWYQQALGQGPQFIFQYYEEEERQRGNFPDRFSGHQFPNYSSELNVNALLLGDSALYLCASSRRGTGTYEQYFGPGTRLTVT.